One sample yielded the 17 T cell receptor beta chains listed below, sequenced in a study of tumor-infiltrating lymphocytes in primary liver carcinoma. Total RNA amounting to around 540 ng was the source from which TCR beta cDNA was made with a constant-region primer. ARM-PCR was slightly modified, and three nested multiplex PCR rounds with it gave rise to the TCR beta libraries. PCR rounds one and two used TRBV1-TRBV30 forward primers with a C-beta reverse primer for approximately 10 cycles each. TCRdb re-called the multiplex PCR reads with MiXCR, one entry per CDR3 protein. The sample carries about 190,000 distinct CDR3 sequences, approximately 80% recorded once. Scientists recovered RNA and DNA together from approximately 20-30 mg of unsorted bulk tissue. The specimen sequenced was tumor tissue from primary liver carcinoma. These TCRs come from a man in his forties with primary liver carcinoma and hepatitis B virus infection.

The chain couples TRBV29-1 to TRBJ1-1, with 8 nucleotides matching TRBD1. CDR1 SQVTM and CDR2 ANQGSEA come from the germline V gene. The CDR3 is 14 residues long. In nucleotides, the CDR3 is TGCACCCTGACAGGGGATGCAATTTACACTGAAGCTTTCTTT. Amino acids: CTLTGDAIYTEAFF.

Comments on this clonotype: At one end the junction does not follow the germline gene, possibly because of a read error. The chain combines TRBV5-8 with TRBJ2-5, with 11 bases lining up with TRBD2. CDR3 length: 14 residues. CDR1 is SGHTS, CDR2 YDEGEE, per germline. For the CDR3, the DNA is TGTGCCAGCAGTTTCGGGACTAGCGGAGAGACCCTGTACTTC. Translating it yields CASSFGTSGETLYF.

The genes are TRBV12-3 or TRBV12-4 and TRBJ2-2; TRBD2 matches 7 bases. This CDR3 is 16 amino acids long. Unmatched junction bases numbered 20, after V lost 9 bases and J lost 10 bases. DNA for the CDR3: TGTGCCAGTAGTCCCACGGCTGGCGGGAGATGGGAGGAGCTGTTTTTT. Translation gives CASSPTAGGRWEELFF.

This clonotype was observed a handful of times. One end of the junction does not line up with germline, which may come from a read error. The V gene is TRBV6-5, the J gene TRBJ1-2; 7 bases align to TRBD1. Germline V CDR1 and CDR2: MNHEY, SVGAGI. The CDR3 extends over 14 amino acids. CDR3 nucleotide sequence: TGTGCCAGCAGTCCTCCTTCAGGGGGTTATGGCTACATCTTC. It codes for CASSPPSGGYGYIF.

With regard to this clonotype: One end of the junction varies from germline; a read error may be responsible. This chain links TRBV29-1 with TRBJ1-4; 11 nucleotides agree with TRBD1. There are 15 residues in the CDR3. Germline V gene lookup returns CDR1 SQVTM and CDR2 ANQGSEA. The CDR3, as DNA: TGCAGGGCTGGGACAGGGGGTGCAACTAATGAAGAACTGTTTTTT. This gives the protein CRAGTGGATNEELFF.

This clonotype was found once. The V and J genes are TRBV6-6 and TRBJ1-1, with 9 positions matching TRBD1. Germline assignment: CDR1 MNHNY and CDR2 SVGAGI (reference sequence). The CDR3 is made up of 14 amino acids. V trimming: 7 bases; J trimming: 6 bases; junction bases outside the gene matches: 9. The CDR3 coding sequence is TGTGCCAGCAATGGGACAGGGCTAAGGGCTGAAGCTTTCTTT. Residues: CASNGTGLRAEAFF.

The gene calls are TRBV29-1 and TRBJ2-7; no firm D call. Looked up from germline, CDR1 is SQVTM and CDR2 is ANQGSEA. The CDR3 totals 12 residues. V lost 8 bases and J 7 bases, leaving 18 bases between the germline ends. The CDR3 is CSPSWGNQEQYF. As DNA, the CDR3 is TGCAGCCCGAGTTGGGGTAATCAAGAGCAGTACTTC.

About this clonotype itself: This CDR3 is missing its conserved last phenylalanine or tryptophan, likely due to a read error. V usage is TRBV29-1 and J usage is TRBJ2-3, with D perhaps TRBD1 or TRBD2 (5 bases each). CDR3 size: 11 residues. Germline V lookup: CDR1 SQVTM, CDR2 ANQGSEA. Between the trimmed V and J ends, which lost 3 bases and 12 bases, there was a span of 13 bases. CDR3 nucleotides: TGCAGCGTTGAGCACGGGGCTACACAGTATTCT. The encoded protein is CSVEHGATQYS.

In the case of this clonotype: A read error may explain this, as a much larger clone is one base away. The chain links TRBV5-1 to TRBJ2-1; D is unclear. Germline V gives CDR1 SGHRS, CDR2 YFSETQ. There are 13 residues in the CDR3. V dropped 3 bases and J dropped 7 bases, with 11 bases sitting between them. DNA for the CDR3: TGCGCCAGCAGCTCCTTGTCTTTGAATGAGCAGTTCTTC. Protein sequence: CASSSLSLNEQFF.

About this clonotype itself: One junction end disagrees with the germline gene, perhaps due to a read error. CDR3 bases: TGTGCCAGCAGCTCAGGACAGGGTGGCTACGAGCAGTGCTTC. It yields the protein CASSSGQGGYEQCF. The chain has TRBV5-4 and TRBJ2-7, with 8 nucleotides matching TRBD1. Germline V lookup: CDR1 SGHNT, CDR2 YYREEE (reference sequence). CDR3 length: 14 residues. Based on the CDR3 plus reference TRBV5-4 and TRBJ2-7, the full variable domain is ETGVTQSPTHLIKTRGQQVTLRCSSQSGHNTVSWYQQALGQGPQFIFQYYREEENGRGNFPPRFSGLQFPNYSSELNVNALELDDSALYLCASSSGQGGYEQCFGPGTRLTVT.

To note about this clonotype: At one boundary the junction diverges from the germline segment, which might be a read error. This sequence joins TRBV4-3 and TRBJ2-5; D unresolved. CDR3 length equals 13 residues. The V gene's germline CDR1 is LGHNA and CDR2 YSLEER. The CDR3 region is CASSQALMAAQYF. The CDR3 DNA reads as TGTGCCAGCAGCCAAGCCCTAATGGCGGCCCAGTACTTC.

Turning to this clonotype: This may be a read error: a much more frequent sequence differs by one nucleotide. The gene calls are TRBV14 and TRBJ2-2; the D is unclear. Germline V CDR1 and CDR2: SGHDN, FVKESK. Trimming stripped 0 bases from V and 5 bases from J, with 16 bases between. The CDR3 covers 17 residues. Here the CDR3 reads CASSQDPPAVRTGELFF. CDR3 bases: TGTGCCAGCAGCCAAGATCCCCCGGCAGTCCGGACCGGGGAGCTGTTTTTT.

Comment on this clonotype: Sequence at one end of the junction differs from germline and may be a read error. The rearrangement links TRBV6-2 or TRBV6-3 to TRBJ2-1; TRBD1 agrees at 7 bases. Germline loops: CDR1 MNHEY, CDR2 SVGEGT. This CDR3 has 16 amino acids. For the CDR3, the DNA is TGTGCCAGCAGTTACCTGGACAGGAGCTCCTACAAAGAGCGGTTCTTC. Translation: CASSYLDRSSYKERFF.

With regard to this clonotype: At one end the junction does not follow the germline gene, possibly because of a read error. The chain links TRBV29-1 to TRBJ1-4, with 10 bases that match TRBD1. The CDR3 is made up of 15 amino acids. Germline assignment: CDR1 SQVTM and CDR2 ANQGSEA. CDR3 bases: TGCAGCGCTGGGACAGGGGTTGCAACTAACGAAAAACTGTTTTTT. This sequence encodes CSAGTGVATNEKLFF.

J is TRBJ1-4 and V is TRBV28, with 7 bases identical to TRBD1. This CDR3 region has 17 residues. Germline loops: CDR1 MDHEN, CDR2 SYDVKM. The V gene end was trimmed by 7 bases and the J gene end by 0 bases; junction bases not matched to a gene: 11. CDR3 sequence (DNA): TGTGCCAGCAATGTTGGGGACAGATTTGCAACTAATGAAAAACTGTTTTTT. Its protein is CASNVGDRFATNEKLFF.

The CDR3 DNA follows: TGTGCCAGCAGTGAGAATTTTGCGAACACCGGGGAGCTGTTTTTT. Residues: CASSENFANTGELFF. V is TRBV6-4 and J is TRBJ2-2; D is ambiguous. This CDR3 contains 15 residues. Germline V gene sequence: CDR1 MRHNA, CDR2 SNTAGT. The V and J ends lost 3 bases and 0 bases respectively, with 8 bases between them.

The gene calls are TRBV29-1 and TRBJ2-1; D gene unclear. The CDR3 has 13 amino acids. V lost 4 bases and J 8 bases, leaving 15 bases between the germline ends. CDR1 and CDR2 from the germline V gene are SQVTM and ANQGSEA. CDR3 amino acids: CSVVWAQNDEQFF. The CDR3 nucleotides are TGCAGCGTTGTCTGGGCCCAGAACGATGAGCAGTTCTTC.